This entry describes one T cell receptor beta chain. The study ran its PCR with 60 Vbeta and 13 Jbeta primers. This table comes from immunoSEQ multiplex PCR, and its TCRdb copy is limited to in-frame clones, with some not included. The sample shows roughly 68,000 clones, roughly 80% of them seen only once. The CDR3 extends over 14 amino acids. CDR1 is LNHDA and CDR2 is SQIVND in the germline V gene (reference sequence). Trimming cost V 7 bases and J 4 bases; bases outside gene matches: 9. The record originates from a study of cytomegalovirus exposure and HLA in healthy donors. The specimen was PBMCs. This chain joins TRBV19 and TRBJ1-2, with 7 bases aligning to TRBD1. This receptor was taken from a male donor in good health and CMV-seropositive. CDR3 coding DNA: TGTGCCAGTACGCCCGAGACAGGGTTCTATGGCTACACCTTC. Its protein is CASTPETGFYGYTF.